The 3 T cell receptor beta chains below were found in one sample sequenced in a study of cytomegalovirus exposure and HLA in healthy donors. PCR amplification relied on 60 Vbeta primers (plus 13 Jbeta primers). This table comes from immunoSEQ multiplex PCR, and its TCRdb copy is limited to in-frame clones, with some not included. The sample holds approximately 140,000 clones; about 76% are singletons and the top ten take roughly 4%. Sequencing used PBMCs. The receptors here all came from a human donor in good health.

This chain links TRBV5-6 with TRBJ1-3; D may be TRBD1 (6 bases). This CDR3 has 16 residues. V was cut by 3 bases and J by 7 bases, with 20 bases left in between. Germline V gives CDR1 SGHDT, CDR2 YYEEEE. CDR3 in amino acids: CASSSLPRPGGNTIYF. DNA for the CDR3: TGTGCCAGCAGCTCCCTCCCTCGACCGGGGGGCAACACCATATATTTT.

The table lists this clone with a few counts. The chain carries TRBV19 and TRBJ1-2; D unclear. Germline assignment: CDR1 LNHDA and CDR2 SQIVND (reference sequence). The V gene lost 3 bases and the J gene lost 7 bases, with 12 bases spanning the gap. The length of the CDR3 is 13 residues. As DNA, the CDR3 is TGTGCCAGTAGTATGACCAGGACTGGTGGCTACACCTTC. It yields the protein CASSMTRTGGYTF.

This rearrangement joins TRBV28 to TRBJ2-7; D unclear. This CDR3 region has 15 residues. Trimming took off 8 bases at V and 0 bases at J, with 17 bases between the two ends. CDR1 is MDHEN and CDR2 is SYDVKM in the germline V gene. CDR3 in DNA: TGTGCCAGCCGTCCCCTTCCGCGGAGCTCCTACGAGCAGTACTTC. It encodes CASRPLPRSSYEQYF.